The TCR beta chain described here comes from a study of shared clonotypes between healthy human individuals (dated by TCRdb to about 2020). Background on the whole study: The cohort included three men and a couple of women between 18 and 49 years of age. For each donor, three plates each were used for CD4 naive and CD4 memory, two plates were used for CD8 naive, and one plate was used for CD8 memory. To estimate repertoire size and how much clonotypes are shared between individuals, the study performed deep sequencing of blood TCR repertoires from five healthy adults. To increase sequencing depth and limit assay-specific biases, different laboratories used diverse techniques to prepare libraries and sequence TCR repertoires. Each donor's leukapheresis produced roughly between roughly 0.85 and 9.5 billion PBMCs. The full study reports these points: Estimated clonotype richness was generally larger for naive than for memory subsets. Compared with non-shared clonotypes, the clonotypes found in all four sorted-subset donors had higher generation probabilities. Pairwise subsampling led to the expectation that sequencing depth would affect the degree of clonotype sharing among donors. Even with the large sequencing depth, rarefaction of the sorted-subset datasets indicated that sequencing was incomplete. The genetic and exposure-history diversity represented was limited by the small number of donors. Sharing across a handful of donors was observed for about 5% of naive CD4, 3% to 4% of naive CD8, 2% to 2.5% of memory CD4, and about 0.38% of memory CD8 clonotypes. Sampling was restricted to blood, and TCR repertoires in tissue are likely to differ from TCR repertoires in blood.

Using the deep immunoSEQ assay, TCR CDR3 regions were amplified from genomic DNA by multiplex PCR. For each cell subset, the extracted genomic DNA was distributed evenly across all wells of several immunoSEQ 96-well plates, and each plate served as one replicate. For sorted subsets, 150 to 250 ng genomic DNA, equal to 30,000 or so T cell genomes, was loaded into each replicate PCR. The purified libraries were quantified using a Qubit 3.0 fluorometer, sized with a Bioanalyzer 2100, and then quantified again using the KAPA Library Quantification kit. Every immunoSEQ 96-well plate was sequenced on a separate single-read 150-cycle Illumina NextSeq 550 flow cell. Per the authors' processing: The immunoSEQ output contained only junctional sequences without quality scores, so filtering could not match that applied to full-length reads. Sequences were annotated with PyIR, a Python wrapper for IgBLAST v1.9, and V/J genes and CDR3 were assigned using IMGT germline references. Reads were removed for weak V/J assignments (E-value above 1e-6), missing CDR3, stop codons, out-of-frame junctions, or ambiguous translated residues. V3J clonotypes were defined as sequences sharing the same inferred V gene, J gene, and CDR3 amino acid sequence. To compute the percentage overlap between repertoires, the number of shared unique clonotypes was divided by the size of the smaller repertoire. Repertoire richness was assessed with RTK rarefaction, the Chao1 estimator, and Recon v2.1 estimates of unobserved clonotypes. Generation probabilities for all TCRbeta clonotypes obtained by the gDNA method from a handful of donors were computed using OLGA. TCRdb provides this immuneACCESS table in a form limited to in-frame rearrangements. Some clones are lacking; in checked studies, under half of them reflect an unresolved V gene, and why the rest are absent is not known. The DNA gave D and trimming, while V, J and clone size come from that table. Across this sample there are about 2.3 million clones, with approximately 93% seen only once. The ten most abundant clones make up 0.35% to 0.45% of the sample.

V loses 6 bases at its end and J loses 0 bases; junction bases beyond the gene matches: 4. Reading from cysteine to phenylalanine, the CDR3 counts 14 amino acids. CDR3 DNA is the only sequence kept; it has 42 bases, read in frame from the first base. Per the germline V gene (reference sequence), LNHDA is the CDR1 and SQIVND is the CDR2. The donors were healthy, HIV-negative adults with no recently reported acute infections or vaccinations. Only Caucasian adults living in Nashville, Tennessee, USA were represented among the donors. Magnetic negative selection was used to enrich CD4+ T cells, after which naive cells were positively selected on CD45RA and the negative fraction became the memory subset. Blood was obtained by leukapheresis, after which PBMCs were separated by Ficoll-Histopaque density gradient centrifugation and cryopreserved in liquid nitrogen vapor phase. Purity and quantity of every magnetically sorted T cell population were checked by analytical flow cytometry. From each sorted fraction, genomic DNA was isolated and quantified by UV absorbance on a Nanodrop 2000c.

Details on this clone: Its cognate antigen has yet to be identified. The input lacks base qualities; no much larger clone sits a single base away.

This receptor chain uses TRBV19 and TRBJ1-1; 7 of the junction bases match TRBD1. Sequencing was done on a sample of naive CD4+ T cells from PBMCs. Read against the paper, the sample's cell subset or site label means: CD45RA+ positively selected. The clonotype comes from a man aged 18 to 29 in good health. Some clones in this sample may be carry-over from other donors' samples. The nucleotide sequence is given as TGTGCCAGTAGGACAGGGCTAGTGAACACTGAAGCTTTCTTT. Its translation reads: CASRTGLVNTEAFF.